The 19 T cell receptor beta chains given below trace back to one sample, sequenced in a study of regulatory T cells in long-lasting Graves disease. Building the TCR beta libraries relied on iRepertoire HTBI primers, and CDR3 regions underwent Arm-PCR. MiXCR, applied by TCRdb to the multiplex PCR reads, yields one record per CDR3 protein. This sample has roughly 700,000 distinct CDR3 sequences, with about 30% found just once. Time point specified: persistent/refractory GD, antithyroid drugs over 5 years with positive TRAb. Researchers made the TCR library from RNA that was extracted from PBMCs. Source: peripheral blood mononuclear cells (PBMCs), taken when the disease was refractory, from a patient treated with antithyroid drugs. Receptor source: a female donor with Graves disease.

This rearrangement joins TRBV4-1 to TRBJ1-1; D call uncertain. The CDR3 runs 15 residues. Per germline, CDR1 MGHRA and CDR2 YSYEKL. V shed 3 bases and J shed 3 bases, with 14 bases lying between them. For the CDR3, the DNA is TGCGCCAGCAGCCACCCCGGAAGGGTTGACACTGAAGCTTTCTTT. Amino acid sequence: CASSHPGRVDTEAFF.

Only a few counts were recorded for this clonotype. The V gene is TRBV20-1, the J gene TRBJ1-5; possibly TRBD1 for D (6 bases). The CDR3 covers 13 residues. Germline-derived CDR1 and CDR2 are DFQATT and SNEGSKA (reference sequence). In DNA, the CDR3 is TGCAGCACAGGGACGGGACACAATCAGCCCCAGCATTTT. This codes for CSTGTGHNQPQHF.

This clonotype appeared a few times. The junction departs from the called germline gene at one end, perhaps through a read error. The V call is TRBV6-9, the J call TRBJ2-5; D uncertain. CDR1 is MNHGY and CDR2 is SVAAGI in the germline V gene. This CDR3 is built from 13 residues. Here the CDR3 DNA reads TGTGCCGGCAGTTACGTCCAAGAGCAGACCCAGTACTTC. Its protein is CAGSYVQEQTQYF.

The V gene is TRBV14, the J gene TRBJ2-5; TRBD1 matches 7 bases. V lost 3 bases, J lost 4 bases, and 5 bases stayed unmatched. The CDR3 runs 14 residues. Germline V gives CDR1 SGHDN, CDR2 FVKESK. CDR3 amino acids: CASSQNRGRETQYF. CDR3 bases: TGTGCCAGCAGCCAGAACAGGGGAAGAGAGACCCAGTACTTC.

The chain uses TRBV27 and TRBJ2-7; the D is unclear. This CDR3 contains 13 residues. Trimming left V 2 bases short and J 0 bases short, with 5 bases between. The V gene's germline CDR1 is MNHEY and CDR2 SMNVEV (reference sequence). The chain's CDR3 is CASSLKSSYEQYF. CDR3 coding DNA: TGTGCCAGCAGTTTAAAGTCCTCCTACGAGCAGTACTTC.

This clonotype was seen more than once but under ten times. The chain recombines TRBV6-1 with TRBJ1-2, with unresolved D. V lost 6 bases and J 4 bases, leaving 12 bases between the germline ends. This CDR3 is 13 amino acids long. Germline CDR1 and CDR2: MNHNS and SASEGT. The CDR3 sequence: CASSSKSSYGYTF. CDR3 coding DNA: TGTGCCAGCAGCTCTAAATCGAGCTATGGCTACACCTTC.

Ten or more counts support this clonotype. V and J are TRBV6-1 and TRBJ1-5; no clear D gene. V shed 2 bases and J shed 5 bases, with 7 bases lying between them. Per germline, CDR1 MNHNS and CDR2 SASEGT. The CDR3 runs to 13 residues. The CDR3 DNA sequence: TGTGCCAGCAGTGAATCGCCCCATCAGCCCCAGCATTTT. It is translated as CASSESPHQPQHF.

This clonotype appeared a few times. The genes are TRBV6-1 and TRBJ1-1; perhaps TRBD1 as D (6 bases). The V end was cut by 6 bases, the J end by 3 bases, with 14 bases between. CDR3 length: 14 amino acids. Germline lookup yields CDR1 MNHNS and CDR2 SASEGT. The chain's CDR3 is CASRDTGFDTEAFF. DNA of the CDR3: TGTGCCAGCAGGGATACAGGGTTCGACACTGAAGCTTTCTTT.

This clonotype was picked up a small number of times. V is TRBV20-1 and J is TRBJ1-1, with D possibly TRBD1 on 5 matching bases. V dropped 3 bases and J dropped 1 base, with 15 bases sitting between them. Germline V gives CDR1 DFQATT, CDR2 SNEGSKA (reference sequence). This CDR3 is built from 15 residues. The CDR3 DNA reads TGCAGTGCTAGCCCCCGAAGCAGGGAGAACACTGAAGCTTTCTTT. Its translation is CSASPRSRENTEAFF.

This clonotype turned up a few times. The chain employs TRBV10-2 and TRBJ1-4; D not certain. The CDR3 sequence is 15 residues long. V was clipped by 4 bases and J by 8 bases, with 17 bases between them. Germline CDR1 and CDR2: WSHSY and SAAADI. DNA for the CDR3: TGCGCCAGCAGTGCCGCGGACGGCCTTTTCGAAAAACTGTTTTTT. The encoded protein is CASSAADGLFEKLFF.

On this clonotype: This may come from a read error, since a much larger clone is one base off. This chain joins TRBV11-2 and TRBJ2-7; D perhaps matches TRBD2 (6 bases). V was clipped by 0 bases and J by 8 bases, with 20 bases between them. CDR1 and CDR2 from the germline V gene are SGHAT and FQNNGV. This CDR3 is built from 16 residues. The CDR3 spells CASSLDLGGRPTQQYF. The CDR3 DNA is TGTGCCAGCAGCTTAGATCTGGGAGGTAGACCTACGCAGCAGTACTTC.

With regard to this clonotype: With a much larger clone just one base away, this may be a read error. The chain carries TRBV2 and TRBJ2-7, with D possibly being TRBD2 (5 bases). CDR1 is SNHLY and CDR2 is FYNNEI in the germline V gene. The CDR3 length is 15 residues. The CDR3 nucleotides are TGTGCCATCAGTGACGGGCAGCGGAGTACCTACGAGCAGTACTTC. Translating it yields CAISDGQRSTYEQYF.

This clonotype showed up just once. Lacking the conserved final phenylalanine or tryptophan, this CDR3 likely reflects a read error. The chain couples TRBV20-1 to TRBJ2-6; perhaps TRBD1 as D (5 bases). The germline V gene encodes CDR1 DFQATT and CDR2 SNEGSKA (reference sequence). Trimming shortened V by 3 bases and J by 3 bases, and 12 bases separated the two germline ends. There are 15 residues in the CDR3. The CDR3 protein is CSASRALGGANVLTL. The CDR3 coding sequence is TGCAGTGCTAGCAGGGCCCTCGGTGGGGCCAACGTCCTGACTCTC.

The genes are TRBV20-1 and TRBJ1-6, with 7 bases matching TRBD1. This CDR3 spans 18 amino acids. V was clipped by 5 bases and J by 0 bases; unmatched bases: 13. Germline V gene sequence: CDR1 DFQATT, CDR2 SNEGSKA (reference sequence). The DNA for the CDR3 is TGCAGTGCTGTCCGGGACAGAGCTTCTAGCTCCTATAATTCACCCCTCCACTTT. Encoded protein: CSAVRDRASSSYNSPLHF.

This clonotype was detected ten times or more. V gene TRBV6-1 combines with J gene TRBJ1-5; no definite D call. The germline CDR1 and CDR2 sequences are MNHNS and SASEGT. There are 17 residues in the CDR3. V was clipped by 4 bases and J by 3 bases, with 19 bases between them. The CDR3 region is CASSGVAGLRTNQPQHF. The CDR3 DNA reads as TGTGCCAGCAGTGGGGTAGCTGGTTTGCGGACCAATCAGCCCCAGCATTTT.

Here the CDR3 reads CSAREQGGYTF. The CDR3 nucleotides are TGCAGTGCTAGAGAACAGGGTGGCTACACCTTC. The chain has TRBV20-1 and TRBJ1-2; D may be TRBD1 (6 bases). Germline lookup yields CDR1 DFQATT and CDR2 SNEGSKA (reference sequence). CDR3 size: 11 residues. V shed 0 bases and J shed 7 bases, with 6 bases lying between them.

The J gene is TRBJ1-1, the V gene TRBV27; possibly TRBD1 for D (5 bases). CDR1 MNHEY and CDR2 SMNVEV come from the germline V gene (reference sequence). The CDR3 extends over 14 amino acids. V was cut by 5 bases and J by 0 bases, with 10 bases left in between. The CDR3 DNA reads TGTGCCAGCAGTCGACAGAGAATGAACACTGAAGCTTTCTTT. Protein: CASSRQRMNTEAFF.

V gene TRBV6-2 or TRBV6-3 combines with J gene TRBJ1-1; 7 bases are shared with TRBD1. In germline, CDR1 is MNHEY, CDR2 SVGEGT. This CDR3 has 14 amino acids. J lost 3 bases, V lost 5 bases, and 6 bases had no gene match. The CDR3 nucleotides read TGTGCCAGCAGTCACAGGGGTGCGGACACTGAAGCTTTCTTT. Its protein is CASSHRGADTEAFF.

CDR3: CASSLARGQGSGYTF. The CDR3 DNA reads as TGCGCCAGCAGCTTGGCCCGAGGACAGGGGTCTGGCTACACCTTC. This chain connects TRBV5-1 to TRBJ1-2; 9 bases match TRBD1. The CDR3 has 15 residues. Germline V gene data show CDR1 as SGHRS and CDR2 as YFSETQ. The V gene end was trimmed by 0 bases and the J gene end by 7 bases; junction bases not matched to a gene: 7.